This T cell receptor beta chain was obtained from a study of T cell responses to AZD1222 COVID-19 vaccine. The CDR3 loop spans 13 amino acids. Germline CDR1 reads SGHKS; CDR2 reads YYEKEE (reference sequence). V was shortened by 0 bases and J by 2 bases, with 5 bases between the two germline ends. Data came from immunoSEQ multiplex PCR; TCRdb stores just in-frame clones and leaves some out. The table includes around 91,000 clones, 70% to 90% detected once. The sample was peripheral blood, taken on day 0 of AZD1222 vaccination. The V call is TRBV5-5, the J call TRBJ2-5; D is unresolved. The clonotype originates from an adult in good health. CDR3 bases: TGTGCCAGCAGCTTGGGTATACAAGAGACCCAGTACTTC. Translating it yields CASSLGIQETQYF.